This T cell receptor (beta chain) is drawn from a study of T cell responses to AZD1222 COVID-19 vaccine. Method: immunoSEQ multiplex PCR; TCRdb's copy keeps in-frame clones and lacks some. The repertoire holds approximately 140,000 clones, with just over 90% as singletons. Concerning this clone itself: Its cognate antigen is unknown.

The CDR3 is 15 amino acids. Germline V gives CDR1 SGHRS, CDR2 YFSETQ. Between the trimmed V and J ends, which lost 4 bases and 5 bases, there was a span of 18 bases. Study results and caveats: An increase in Spike-specific TCR breadth and depth was observed after two AZD1222 doses. Unmutated variant regions are reportedly the target of nearly half of TCRs that are spike-specific. Sampling captured repertoires only after the peak T cell response.

The chain employs TRBV5-1 and TRBJ1-1; D is possibly TRBD1 (5 bases). The material sequenced was peripheral blood, taken on day 0 of MenACWY control vaccination. This sequence was found in an adult in good health. In DNA, the CDR3 is TGCGCCAGCAGCGCCAGCCCCACAGGAGGGACTGAAGCTTTCTTT. Amino acid sequence: CASSASPTGGTEAFF.